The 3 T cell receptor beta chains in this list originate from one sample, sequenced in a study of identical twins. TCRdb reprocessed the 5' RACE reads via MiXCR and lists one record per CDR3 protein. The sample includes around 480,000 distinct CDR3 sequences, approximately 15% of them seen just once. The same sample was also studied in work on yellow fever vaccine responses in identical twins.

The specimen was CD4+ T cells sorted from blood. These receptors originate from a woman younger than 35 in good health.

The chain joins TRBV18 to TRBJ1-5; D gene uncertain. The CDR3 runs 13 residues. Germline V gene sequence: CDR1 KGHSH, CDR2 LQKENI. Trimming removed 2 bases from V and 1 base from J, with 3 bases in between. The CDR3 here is CASSPTSNQPQHF. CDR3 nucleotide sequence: TGTGCCAGCTCACCAACGAGCAATCAGCCCCAGCATTTT.

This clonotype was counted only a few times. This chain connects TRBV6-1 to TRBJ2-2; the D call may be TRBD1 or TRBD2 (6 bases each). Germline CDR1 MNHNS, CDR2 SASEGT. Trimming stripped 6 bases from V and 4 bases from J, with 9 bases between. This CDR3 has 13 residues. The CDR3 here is CASSGGITGELFF. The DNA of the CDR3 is TGTGCCAGCAGCGGGGGCATCACCGGGGAGCTGTTTTTT.

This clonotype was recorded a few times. The chain's CDR3 is CSARIEHTGELFF. CDR3 DNA sequence: TGCAGTGCTAGGATCGAGCACACCGGGGAGCTGTTTTTT. The chain carries TRBV20-1 and TRBJ2-2, with D unresolved. Trimming shortened V by 3 bases and J by 3 bases, and 8 bases separated the two germline ends. From germline, CDR1 is DFQATT and CDR2 SNEGSKA (reference sequence). The CDR3 extends over 13 amino acids.